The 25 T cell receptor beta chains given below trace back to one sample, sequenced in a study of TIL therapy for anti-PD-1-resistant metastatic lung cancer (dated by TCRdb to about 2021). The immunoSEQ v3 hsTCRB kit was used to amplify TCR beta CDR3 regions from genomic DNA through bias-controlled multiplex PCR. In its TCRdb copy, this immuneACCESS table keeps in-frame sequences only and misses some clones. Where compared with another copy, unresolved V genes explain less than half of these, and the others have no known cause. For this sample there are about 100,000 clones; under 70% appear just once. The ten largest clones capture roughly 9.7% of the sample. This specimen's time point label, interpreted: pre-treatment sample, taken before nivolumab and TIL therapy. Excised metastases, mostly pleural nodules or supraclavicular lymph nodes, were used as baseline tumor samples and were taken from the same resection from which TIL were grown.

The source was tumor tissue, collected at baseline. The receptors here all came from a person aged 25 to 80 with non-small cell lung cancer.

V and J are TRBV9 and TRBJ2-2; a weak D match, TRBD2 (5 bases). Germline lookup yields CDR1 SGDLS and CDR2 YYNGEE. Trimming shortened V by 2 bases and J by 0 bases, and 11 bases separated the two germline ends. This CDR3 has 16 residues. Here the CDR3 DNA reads TGTGCCAGCAGCGTCCTCTCCGGGACGAACACCGGGGAGCTGTTTTTT. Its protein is CASSVLSGTNTGELFF.

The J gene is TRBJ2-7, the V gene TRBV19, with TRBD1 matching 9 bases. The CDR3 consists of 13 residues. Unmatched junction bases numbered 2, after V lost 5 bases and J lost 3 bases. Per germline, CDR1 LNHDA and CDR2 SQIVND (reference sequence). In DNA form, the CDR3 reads TGTGCCAGTAGTCTGGGACAGGGCTACGAGCAGTACTTC. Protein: CASSLGQGYEQYF.

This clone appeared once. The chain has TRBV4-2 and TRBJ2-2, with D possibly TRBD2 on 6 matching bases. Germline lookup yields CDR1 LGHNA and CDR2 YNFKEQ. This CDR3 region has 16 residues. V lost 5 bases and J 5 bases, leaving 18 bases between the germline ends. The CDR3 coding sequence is TGTGCCAGCAGCTCATACGCGGGGCAGCTAACCGGGGAGCTGTTTTTT. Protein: CASSSYAGQLTGELFF.

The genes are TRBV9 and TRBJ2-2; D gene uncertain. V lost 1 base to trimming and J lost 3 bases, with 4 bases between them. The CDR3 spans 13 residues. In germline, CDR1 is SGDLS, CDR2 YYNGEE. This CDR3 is CASSVMYTGELFF. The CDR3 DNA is TGTGCCAGCAGCGTAATGTACACCGGGGAGCTGTTTTTT.

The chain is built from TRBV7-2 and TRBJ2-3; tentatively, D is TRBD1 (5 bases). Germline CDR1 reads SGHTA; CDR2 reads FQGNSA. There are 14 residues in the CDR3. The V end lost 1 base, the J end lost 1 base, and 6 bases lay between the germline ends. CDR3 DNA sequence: TGTGCCAGCAGCTTAGTAGGGGGCACAGATACGCAGTATTTT. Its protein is CASSLVGGTDTQYF.

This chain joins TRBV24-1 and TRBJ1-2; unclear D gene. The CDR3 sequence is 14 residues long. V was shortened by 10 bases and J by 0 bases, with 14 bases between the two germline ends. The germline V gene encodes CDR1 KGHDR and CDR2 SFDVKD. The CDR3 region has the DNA TGTGCCACGAGCGAGGGAGGAGCTAACTATGGCTACACCTTC. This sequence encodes CATSEGGANYGYTF.

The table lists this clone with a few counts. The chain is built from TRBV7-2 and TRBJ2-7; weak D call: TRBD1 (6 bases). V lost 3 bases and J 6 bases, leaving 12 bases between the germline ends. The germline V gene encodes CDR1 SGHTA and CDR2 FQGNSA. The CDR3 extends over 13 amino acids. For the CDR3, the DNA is TGTGCCAGCAGCTTCGACCTCAGGGGCGAGCAGTACTTC. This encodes CASSFDLRGEQYF.

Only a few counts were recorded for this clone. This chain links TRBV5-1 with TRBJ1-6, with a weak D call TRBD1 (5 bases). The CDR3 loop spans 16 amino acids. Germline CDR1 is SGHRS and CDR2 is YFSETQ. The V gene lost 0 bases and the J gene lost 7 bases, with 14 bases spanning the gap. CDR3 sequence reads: CASSLGSGTVNSPLHF. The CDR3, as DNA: TGCGCCAGCAGCTTGGGCTCCGGGACGGTAAATTCACCCCTCCACTTT.

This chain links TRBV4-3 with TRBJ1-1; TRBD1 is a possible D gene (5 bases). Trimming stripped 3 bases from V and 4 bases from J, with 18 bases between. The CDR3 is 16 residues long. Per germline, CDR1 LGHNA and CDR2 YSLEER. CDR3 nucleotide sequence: TGCGCCAGCAGCCACTCGGGCAGGGTCGCCGGCACTGAAGCTTTCTTT. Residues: CASSHSGRVAGTEAFF.

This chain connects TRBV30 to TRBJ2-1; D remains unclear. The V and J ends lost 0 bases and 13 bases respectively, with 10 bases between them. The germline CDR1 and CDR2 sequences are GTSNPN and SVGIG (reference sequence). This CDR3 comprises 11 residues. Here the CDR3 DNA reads TGTGCCTGGAGTGTAGTAACGGAACAGTTCTTC. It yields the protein CAWSVVTEQFF.

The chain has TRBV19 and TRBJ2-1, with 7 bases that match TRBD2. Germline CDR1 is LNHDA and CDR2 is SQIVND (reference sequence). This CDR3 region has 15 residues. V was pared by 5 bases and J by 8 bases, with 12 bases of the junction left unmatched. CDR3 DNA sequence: TGTGCCAGTAGTGCCGGGACTATCCCCGGGGATGAGCAGTTCTTC. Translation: CASSAGTIPGDEQFF.

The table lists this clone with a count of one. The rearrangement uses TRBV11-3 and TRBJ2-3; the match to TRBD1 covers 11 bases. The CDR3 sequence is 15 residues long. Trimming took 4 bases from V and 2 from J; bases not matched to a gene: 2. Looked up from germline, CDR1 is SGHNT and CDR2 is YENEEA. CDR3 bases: TGTGCCAGCAGCTCGGGACAGGGGGACACAGATACGCAGTATTTT. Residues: CASSSGQGDTDTQYF.

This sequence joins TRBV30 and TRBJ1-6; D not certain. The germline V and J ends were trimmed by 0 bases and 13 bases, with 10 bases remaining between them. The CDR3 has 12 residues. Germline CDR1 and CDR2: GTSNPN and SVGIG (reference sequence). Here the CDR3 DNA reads TGTGCCTGGAGTGTCCCCCCCTCGCCCCTCCACTTT. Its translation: CAWSVPPSPLHF.

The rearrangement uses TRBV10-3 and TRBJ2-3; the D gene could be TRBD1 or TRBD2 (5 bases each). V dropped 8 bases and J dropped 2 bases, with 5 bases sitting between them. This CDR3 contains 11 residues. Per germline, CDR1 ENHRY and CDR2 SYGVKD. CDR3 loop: CAIGTTDTQYF. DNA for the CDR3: TGTGCCATCGGGACCACAGATACGCAGTATTTT.

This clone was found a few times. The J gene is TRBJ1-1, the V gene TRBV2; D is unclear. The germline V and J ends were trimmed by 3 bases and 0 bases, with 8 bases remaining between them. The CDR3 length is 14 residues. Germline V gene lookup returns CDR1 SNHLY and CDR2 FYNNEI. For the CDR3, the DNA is TGTGCCAGCAGTGATTGGCAGTTGAACACTGAAGCTTTCTTT. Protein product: CASSDWQLNTEAFF.

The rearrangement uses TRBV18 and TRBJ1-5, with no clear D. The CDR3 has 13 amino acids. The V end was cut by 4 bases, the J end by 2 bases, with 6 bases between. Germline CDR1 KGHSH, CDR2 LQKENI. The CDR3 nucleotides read TGTGCCAGCTCACAAGATGGCAATCAGCCCCAGCATTTT. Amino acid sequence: CASSQDGNQPQHF.

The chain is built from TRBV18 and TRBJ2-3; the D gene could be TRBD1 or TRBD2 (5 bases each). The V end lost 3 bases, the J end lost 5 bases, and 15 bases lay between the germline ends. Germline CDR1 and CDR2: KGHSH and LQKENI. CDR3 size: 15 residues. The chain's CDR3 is CASSPVQGGGDTQYF. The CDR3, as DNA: TGTGCCAGCTCACCCGTGCAGGGTGGAGGAGATACGCAGTATTTT.

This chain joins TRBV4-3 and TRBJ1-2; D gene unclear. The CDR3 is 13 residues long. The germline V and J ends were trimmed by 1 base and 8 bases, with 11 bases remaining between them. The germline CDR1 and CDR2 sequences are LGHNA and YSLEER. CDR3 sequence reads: CASSQGIERGYTF. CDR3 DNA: TGCGCCAGCAGCCAAGGTATAGAGCGGGGCTACACCTTC.

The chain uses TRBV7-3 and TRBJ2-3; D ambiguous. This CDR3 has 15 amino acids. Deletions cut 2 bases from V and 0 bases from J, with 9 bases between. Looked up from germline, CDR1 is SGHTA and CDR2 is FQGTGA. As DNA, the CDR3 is TGTGCCAGCAGCTTATCAGACTTAAGCACAGATACGCAGTATTTT. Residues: CASSLSDLSTDTQYF.

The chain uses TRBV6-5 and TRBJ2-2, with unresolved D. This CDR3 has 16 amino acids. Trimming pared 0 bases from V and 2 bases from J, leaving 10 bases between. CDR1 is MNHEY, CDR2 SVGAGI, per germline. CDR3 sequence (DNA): TGTGCCAGCAGTTACTCCCGTAGGGTAAACACCGGGGAGCTGTTTTTT. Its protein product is CASSYSRRVNTGELFF.

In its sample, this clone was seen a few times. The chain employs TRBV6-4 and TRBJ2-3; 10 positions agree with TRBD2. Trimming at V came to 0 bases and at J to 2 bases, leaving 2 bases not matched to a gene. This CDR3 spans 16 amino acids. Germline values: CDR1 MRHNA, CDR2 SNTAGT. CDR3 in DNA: TGTGCCAGCAGTGACTCAGCGGGGGGGGCCACAGATACGCAGTATTTT. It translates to CASSDSAGGATDTQYF.

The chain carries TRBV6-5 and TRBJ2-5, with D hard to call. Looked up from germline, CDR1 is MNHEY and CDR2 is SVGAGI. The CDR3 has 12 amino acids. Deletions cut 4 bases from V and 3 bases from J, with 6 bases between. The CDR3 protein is CASSSGEETQYF. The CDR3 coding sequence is TGTGCCAGCAGTTCGGGTGAAGAGACCCAGTACTTC.

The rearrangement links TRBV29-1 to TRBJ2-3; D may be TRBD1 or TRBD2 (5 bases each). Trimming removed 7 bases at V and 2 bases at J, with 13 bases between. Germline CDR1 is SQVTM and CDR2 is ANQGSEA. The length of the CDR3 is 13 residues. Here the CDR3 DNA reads TGCAGCGACCGGGGCGCCCTCACAGATACGCAGTATTTT. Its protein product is CSDRGALTDTQYF.

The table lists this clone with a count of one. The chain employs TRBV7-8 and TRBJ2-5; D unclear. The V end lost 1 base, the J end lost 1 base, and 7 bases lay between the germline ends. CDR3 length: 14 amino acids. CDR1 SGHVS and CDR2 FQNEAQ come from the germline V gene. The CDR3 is CASSLGLLQETQYF. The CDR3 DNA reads TGTGCCAGCAGCTTAGGATTACTCCAAGAGACCCAGTACTTC.

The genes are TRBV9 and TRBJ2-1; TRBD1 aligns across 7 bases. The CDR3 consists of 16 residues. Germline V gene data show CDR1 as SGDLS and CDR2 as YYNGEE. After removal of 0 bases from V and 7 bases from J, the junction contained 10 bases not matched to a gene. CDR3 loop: CASSVAFGQGVNEQFF. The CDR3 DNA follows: TGTGCCAGCAGCGTAGCTTTTGGGCAGGGGGTGAATGAGCAGTTCTTC.